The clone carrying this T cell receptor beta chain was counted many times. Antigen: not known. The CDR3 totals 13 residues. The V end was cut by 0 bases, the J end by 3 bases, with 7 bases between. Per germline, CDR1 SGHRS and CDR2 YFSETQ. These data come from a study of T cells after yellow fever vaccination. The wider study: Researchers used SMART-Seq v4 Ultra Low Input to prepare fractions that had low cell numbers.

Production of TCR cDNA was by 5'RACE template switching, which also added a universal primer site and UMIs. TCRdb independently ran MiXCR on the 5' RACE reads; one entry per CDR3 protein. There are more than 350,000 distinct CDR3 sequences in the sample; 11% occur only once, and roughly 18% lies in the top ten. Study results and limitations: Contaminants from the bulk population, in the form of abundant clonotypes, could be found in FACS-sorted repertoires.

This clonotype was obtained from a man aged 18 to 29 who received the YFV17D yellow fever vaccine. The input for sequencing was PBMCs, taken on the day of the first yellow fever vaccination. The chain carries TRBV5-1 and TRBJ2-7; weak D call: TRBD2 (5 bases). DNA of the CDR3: TGCGCCAGCAGCTTGGACGGGGACTACGAGCAGTACTTC. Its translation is CASSLDGDYEQYF.